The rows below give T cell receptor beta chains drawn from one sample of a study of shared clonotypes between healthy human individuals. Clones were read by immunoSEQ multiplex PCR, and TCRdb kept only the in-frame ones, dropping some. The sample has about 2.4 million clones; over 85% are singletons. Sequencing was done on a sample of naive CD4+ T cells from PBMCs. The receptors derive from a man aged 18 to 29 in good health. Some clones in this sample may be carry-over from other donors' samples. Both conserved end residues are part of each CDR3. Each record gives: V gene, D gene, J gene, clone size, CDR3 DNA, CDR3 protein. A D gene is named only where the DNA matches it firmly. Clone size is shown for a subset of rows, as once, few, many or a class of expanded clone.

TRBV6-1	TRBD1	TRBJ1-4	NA	TGTGCCAGCAGAGATCTCGGGACAGGGGATGAAAAACTGTTTTTT	CASRDLGTGDEKLFF
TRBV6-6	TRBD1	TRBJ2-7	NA	TGTGCCAGCAGTTACGTAGAGGGGGCCAAGTACTTC	CASSYVEGAKYF
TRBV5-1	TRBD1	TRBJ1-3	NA	TGCGCCAGCAGCTTATTAGGGGACAGTGGAAACACCATATATTTT	CASSLLGDSGNTIYF
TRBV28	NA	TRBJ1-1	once	TGTGCCAGCAGTTTATCCTTCCGGGGCACTGAAGCTTTCTTT	CASSLSFRGTEAFF
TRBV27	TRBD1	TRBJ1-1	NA	TGTGCCAGCAGTTTATATCTAGGGGGCCAGAACACTGAAGCTTTCTTT	CASSLYLGGQNTEAFF
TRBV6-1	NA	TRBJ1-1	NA	TGTGCCAGCAGTGAGCGACACACGAACACTGAAGCTTTCTTT	CASSERHTNTEAFF
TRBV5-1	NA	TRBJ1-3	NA	TGCGCCAGCAGCACGGACGGGGCTAGCGGAAACACCATATATTTT	CASSTDGASGNTIYF
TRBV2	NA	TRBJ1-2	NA	TGTGCCAGCAGTACAACGACAGGAGAGAGCTATGGCTACACCTTC	CASSTTTGESYGYTF
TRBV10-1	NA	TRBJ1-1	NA	TGCGCCAGCAGTGAGTCGGCCGGGACATCTGAAGCTTTCTTT	CASSESAGTSEAFF
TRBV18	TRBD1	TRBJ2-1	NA	TGTGCCAGCTCACCACGGGACAGGGGGGCACTTGTCAATGAGCAGTTCTTC	CASSPRDRGALVNEQFF
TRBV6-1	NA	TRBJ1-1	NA	TGTGCCAGCAGTGAACAGGGGTTGAACACTGAAGCTTTCTTT	CASSEQGLNTEAFF
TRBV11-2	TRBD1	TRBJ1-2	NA	TGTGCCAGCAGCATCATTGTAACAGGGGTGGGTGGCTACACCTTC	CASSIIVTGVGGYTF
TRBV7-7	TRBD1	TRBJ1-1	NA	TGTGCCAGCAGCTCATTCCCGGGACAGGGGATGAACACTGAAGCTTTCTTT	CASSSFPGQGMNTEAFF
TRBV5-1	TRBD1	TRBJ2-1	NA	TGCGCCAGCAGCCTACAGACAGGGCCCAATGAGCAGTTCTTC	CASSLQTGPNEQFF
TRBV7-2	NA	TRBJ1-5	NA	TGTGCCAGCAGCATGGGACTCCATAGCAATCAGCCCCAGCATTTT	CASSMGLHSNQPQHF
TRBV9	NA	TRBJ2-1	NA	TGTGCCAGCAGCGTTCGCTCGGGGCCCGCGGGCCACAATGAGCAGTTCTTC	CASSVRSGPAGHNEQFF
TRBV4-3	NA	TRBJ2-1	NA	TGCGCCAGCAGCCGTACCCCCGACCGCTACAATGAGCAGTTCTTC	CASSRTPDRYNEQFF
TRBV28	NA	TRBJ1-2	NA	TGTGCCATCCAGCCCGGGACATTCTATGGCTACACCTTC	CAIQPGTFYGYTF
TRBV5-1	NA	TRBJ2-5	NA	TGCGCCAGCGTCGGGGAAAGCGGGGAGACCCAGTACTTC	CASVGESGETQYF
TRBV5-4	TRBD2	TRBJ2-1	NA	TGTGCCAGCAGCCCCCCCAACGGGAGGGCCCACAATGAGCAGTTCTTC	CASSPPNGRAHNEQFF
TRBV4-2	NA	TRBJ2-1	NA	TGTGCCAGCAGCCATCCCTCAATGGGCGGGAACAATGAGCAGTTCTTC	CASSHPSMGGNNEQFF
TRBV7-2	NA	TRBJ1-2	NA	TGTGCCAGCAGCTTCAGGGGCGCAAGGGGCTACACCTTC	CASSFRGARGYTF
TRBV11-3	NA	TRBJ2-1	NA	TGTGCCAGCAGCTTAGCTCCGGGATCGGGGGCGCAGTTCTTC	CASSLAPGSGAQFF
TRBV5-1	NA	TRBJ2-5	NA	TGCGCCAGCAGCTTGGAGCCTAGCGTCGTGGAGACCCAGTACTTC	CASSLEPSVVETQYF
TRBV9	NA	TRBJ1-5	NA	TGTGCCAGCAGCGTAAACATCAATCAGCCCCAGCATTTT	CASSVNINQPQHF
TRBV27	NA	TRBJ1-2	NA	TGTGCCAGCAGTCGAGGACAGACAGCTAACTATGGCTACACCTTC	CASSRGQTANYGYTF
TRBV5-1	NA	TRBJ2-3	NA	TGCGCCAGCAGTTTTGGGGGCGCCTTGGATACGCAGTATTTT	CASSFGGALDTQYF
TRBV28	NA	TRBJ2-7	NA	TGTGCCAGCAGTTTACGCGGGATTTCCTACGAGCAGTACTTC	CASSLRGISYEQYF